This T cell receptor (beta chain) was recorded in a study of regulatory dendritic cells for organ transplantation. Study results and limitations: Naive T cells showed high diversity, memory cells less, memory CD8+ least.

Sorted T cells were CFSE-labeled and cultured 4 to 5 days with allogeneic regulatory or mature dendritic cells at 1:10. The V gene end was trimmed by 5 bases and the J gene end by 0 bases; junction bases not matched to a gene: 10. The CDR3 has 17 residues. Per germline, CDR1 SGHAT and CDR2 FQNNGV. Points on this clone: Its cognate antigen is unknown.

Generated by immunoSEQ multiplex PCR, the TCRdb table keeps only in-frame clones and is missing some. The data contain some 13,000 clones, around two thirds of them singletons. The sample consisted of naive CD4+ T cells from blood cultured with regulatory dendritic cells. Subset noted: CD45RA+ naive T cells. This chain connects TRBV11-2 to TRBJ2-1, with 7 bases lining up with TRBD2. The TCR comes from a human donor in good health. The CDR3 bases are TGTGCCAGCAGCCGGGGGGATACAGTTAGCTCCTACAATGAGCAGTTCTTC. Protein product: CASSRGDTVSSYNEQFF.